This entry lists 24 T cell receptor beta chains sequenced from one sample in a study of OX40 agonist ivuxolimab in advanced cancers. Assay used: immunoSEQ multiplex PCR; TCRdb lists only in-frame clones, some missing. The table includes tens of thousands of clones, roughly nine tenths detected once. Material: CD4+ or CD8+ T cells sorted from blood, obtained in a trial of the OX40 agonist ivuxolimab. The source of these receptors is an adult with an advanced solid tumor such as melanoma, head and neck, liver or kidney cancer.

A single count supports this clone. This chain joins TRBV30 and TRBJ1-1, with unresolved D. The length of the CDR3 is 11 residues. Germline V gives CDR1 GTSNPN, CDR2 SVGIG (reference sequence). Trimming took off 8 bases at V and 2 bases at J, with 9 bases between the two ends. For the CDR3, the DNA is TGTGCCGTCAGAGAAAACACTGAAGCTTTCTTT. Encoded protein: CAVRENTEAFF.

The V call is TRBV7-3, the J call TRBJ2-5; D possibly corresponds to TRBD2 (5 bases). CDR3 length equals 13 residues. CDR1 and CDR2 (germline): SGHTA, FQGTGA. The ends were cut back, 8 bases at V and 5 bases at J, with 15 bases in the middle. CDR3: CASGLAFQETQYF. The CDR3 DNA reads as TGTGCCAGCGGCCTAGCTTTCCAGGAGACCCAGTACTTC.

For the CDR3, the DNA is TGCGCCAGCAGCGTTCGACCTAAGGGTTCTAGCACAGATACGCAGTATTTT. Encoded protein: CASSVRPKGSSTDTQYF. This chain joins TRBV5-1 and TRBJ2-3; D unresolved. The CDR3 sequence is 17 residues long. The ends were cut back, 4 bases at V and 0 bases at J, with 18 bases in the middle. Germline-derived CDR1 and CDR2 are SGHRS and YFSETQ.

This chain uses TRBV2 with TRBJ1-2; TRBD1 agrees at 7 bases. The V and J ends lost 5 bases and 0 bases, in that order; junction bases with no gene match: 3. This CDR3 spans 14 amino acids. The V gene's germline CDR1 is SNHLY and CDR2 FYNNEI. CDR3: CASSPGQPNYGYTF. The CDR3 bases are TGTGCCAGCAGTCCGGGACAGCCTAACTATGGCTACACCTTC.

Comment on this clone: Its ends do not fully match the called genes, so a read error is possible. The CDR3 DNA reads TGTGCCAGCAGATACTTACAGGGGACTGAAGCTTTCTTT. Its protein is CASRYLQGTEAFF. This chain uses TRBV6-5 with TRBJ1-1, with 7 bases matching TRBD1. Looked up from germline, CDR1 is MNHEY and CDR2 is SVGAGI. The CDR3 totals 13 residues.

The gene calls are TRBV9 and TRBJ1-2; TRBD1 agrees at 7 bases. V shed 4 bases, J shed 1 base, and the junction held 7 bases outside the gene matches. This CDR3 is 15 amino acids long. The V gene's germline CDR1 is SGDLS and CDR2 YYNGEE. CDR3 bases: TGTGCCAGCAGCACCCGGACAGGAGATAACTATGGCTACACCTTC. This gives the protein CASSTRTGDNYGYTF.

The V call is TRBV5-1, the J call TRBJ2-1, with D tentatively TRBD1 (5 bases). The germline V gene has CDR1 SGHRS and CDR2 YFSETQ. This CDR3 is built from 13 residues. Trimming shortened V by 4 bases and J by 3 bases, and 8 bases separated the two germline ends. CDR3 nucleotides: TGCGCCAGCAGCCCTGACAGCTACAATGAGCAGTTCTTC. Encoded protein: CASSPDSYNEQFF.

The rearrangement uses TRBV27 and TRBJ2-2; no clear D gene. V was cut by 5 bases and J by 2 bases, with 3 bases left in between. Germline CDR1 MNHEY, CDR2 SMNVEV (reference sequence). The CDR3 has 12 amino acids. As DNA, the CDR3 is TGTGCCAGCAGTCGAAACACCGGGGAGCTGTTTTTT. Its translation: CASSRNTGELFF.

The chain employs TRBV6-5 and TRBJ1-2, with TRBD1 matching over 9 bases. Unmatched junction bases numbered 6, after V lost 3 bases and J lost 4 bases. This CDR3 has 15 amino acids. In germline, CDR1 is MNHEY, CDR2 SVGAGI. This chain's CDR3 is CASSYTGTGLYGYTF. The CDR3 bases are TGTGCCAGCAGTTATACCGGGACAGGGCTCTATGGCTACACCTTC.

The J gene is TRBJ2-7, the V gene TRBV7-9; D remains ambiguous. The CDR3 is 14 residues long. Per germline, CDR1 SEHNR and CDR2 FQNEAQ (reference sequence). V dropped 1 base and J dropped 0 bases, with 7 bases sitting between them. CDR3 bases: TGTGCCAGCAGCTTAGGGATGAACTCCTACGAGCAGTACGTC. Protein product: CASSLGMNSYEQYV.

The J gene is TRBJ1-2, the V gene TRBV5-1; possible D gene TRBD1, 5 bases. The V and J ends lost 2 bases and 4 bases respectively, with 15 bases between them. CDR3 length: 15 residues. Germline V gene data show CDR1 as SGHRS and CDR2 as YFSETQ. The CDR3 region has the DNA TGCGCCAGCAGCTTCGGGGGGAGATTTTTCTATGGCTACACCTTC. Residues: CASSFGGRFFYGYTF. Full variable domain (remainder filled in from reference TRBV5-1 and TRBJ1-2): KAGVTQTPRYLIKTRGQQVTLSCSPISGHRSVSWYQQTPGQGLQFLFEYFSETQRNKGNFPGRFSGRQFSNSRSEMNVSTLELGDSALYLCASSFGGRFFYGYTFGSGTRLTVV.

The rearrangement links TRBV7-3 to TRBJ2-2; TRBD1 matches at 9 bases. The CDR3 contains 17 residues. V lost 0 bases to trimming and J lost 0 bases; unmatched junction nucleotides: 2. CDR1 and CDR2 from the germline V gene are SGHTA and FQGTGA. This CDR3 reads CASSLTRDRANTGELFF. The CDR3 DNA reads TGTGCCAGCAGCTTAACGAGGGACAGGGCGAACACCGGGGAGCTGTTTTTT.

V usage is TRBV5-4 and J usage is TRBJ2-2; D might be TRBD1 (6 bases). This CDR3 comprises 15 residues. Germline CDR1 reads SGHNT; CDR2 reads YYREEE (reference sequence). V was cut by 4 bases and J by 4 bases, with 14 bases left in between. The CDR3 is CASSPRQVPTGELFF. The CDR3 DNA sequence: TGTGCCAGCAGCCCAAGACAGGTCCCCACCGGGGAGCTGTTTTTT.

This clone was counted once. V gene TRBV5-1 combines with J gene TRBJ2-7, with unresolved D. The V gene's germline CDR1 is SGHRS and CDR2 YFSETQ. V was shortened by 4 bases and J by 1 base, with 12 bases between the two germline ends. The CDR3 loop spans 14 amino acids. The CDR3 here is CASSPGASSYEQYV. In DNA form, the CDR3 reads TGCGCCAGCAGCCCTGGCGCCAGTTCCTACGAGCAGTACGTC.

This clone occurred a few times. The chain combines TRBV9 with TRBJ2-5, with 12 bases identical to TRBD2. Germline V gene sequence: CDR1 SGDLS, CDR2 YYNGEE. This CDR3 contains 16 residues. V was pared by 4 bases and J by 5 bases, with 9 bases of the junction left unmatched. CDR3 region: CASSPLAGGPRETQYF. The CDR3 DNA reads TGTGCCAGCAGCCCTCTAGCGGGGGGGCCCCGGGAGACCCAGTACTTC.

Written as DNA, the CDR3 is TGTGCCAGCAGCCAGCGGGAGGGACAAAAAGATACGCAGTATTTT. It codes for CASSQREGQKDTQYF. The chain recombines TRBV7-3 with TRBJ2-3; 10 bases match TRBD2. CDR3 length: 15 residues. The junction had 7 bases not matched to a gene; V was cut back by 5 bases and J by 5 bases. Germline V lookup: CDR1 SGHTA, CDR2 FQGTGA.

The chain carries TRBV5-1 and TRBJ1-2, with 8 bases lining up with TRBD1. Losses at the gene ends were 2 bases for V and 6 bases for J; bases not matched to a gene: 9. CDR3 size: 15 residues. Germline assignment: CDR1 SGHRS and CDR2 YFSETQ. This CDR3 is CASSFIQGARDGYTF. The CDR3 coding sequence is TGCGCCAGCAGCTTCATTCAGGGGGCGCGTGATGGCTACACCTTC.

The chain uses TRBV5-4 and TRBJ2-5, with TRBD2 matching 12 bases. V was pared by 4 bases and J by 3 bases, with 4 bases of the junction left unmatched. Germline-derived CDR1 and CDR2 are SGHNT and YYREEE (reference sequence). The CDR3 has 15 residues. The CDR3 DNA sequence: TGTGCCAGCAGCGGTTCTAGCGGGAGGGAAGAGACCCAGTACTTC. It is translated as CASSGSSGREETQYF.

This chain's CDR3 is CASSPMAGNENIQYF. The DNA for the CDR3 is TGTGCCAGCAGCCCAATGGCCGGGAACGAAAACATTCAGTACTTC. The rearrangement uses TRBV7-3 and TRBJ2-4, with D tentatively TRBD2 (5 bases). Germline values: CDR1 SGHTA, CDR2 FQGTGA. The CDR3 covers 15 residues. Deletions cut 5 bases from V and 5 bases from J, with 16 bases between. The full variable domain, completed using reference TRBV7-3 and TRBJ2-4, is GAGVSQTPSNKVTEKGKYVELRCDPISGHTALYWYRQSLGQGPEFLIYFQGTGAADDSGLPNDRFFAVRPEGSVSTLKIQRTERGDSAVYLCASSPMAGNENIQYFGAGTRLSVL.

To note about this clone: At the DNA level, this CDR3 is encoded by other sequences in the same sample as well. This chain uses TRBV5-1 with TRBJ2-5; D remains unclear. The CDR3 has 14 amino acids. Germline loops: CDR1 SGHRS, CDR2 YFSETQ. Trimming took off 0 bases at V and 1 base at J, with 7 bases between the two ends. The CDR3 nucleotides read TGCGCCAGCAGCTTGGCTGGCAGCCAAGAGACCCAGTACTTC. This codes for CASSLAGSQETQYF. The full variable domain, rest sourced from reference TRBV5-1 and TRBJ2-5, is KAGVTQTPRYLIKTRGQQVTLSCSPISGHRSVSWYQQTPGQGLQFLFEYFSETQRNKGNFPGRFSGRQFSNSRSEMNVSTLELGDSALYLCASSLAGSQETQYFGPGTRLLVL.

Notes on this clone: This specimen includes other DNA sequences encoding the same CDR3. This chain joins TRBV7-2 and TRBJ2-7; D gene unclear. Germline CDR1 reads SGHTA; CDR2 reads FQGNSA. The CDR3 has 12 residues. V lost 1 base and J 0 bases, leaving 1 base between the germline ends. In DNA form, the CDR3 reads TGTGCCAGCAGCTTAGTCTCCTACGAGCAGTACTTC. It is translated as CASSLVSYEQYF.

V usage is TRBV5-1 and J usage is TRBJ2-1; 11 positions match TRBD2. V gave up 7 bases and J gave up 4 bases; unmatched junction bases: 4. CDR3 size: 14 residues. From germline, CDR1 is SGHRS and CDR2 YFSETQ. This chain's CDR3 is CASLAGGLYNEQFF. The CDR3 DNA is TGCGCCAGCCTAGCGGGGGGCCTATACAATGAGCAGTTCTTC.

CDR3 sequence: CASSYLFGGNEQYF. The DNA for the CDR3 is TGTGCCAGCAGTTACCTGTTCGGAGGAAACGAGCAGTACTTC. The J gene is TRBJ2-7, the V gene TRBV6-5, with a weak D call TRBD2 (5 bases). Trimming removed 2 bases at V and 5 bases at J, with 13 bases between. CDR1 MNHEY and CDR2 SVGAGI come from the germline V gene. The CDR3 spans 14 residues.

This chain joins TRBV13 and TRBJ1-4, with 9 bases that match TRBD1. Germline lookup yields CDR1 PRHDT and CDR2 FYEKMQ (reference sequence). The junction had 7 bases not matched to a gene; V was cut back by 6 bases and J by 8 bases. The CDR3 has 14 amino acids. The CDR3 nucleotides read TGTGCCAGCAGTCGGACAGGGGTAAGGGAAAAACTGTTTTTT. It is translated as CASSRTGVREKLFF.